This T cell receptor beta chain was sequenced during a study of control samples from healthy donors and cancer patients. There are 13 residues in the CDR3. The V end was cut by 7 bases, the J end by 3 bases, with 12 bases between. The germline CDR1 and CDR2 sequences are LNHDA and SQIVND (reference sequence). Here immunoSEQ multiplex PCR was the method, and the copy in TCRdb shows in-frame clones only, minus some. The data contain about 40,000 clones, about 90% of them singletons. The chain has TRBV19 and TRBJ1-2; D is ambiguous. Sequencing was performed on blood. This TCR came from a woman between 50 and 59 years old in good health. In nucleotides, the CDR3 is TGTGCCAGTACTGACCAAGGACACTATGGCTACACCTTC. Translation: CASTDQGHYGYTF.